This T cell receptor (beta chain) was sequenced during a study of blood T cell repertoires in COVID-19. Study context: The United States, Italy and Spain were the sources of the acute and convalescent COVID-19 samples. PBMCs, B-cell-depleted T cells, or T cells provided the cDNA or gDNA that made up the material.

With V trimmed by 2 bases and J by 4 bases, 7 bases remained unmatched. The CDR3 length is 15 residues. Germline CDR1 SNHLY, CDR2 FYNNEI. The repertoire was sequenced with immunoSEQ multiplex PCR; TCRdb's copy has only in-frame clones and lacks some. The table lists about 200,000 clones, 70% to 90% of them singletons. Sequenced input: peripheral blood. This clonotype was sampled from a man in his 60s with active or convalescent COVID-19. The rearrangement links TRBV2 to TRBJ1-2; the match to TRBD1 covers 7 bases. The DNA for the CDR3 is TGTGCCAGCAGTGAATATGGGGACAGCACCTATGGCTACACCTTC. Its protein is CASSEYGDSTYGYTF.